The rows below give T cell receptor beta chains drawn from one sample of a study of cytomegalovirus exposure and HLA in healthy donors. Assay: immunoSEQ multiplex PCR; the TCRdb copy retains only in-frame clones and omits some. The sample holds some 150,000 clones, 55% to 75% seen once. Sequences were obtained from PBMCs. The source of these receptors is a human donor in good health. Each CDR3 is given with its conserved first and last residue. A D gene is named only where the DNA matches it firmly. Not all rows give a size; the values are once, few, many and, for expanded clones, a class.

>TRBV7-2|NA|TRBJ2-2|NA
CASSLASGTGELFF
TGTGCCAGCAGCTTAGCATCGGGCACCGGGGAGCTGTTTTTT
>TRBV19|NA|TRBJ2-1|NA
CASSRSKGNEQFF
TGTGCCAGTAGTCGTAGTAAGGGGAATGAGCAGTTCTTC
>TRBV7-9|NA|TRBJ2-3|NA
CASSLEVLRDF
TGTGCCAGCAGCTTAGAGGTCCTGAGGGATTTT
>TRBV4-3|NA|TRBJ2-5|TRBD1
CASSPDRGETQYF
TGCGCCAGCAGCCCGGACAGGGGAGAGACCCAGTACTTC
>TRBV4-1|NA|TRBJ2-3|TRBD2
CASSLSGGPSTDTQYF
TGCGCCAGCAGCCTTAGCGGGGGACCCAGCACAGATACGCAGTATTTT
>TRBV7-9|NA|TRBJ2-3|TRBD2
CASSLAGTSRGDTQYF
TGTGCCAGCAGCTTAGCTGGGACTAGCAGGGGAGATACGCAGTATTTT
>TRBV7-2|NA|TRBJ1-1|NA
CASSLTVTEAFF
TGTGCCAGCAGCTTAACAGTCACTGAAGCTTTCTTT
>TRBV7-6|NA|TRBJ2-3|TRBD1
CASSSTGGVHTQYF
TGTGCCAGCAGCTCGACAGGGGGCGTACATACGCAGTATTTT
>TRBV11-2|NA|TRBJ2-7|NA
CASSFQGYEQYF
TGTGCCAGCAGCTTCCAGGGTTACGAGCAGTACTTC
>TRBV10-2|NA|TRBJ1-5|TRBD1
CASSEDRGHQPQHF
TGCGCCAGCAGTGAGGACAGGGGTCATCAGCCCCAGCATTTT
>TRBV7-8|NA|TRBJ2-4|NA
CASSLTGQNAYF
TGTGCCAGCAGCCTTACAGGGCAGAATGCGTACTTC
>TRBV4-3|NA|TRBJ2-7|NA
CASSQGLAYSYEQYF
TGCGCCAGCAGCCAAGGTCTAGCGTACTCCTACGAGCAGTACTTC
>TRBV4-1|NA|TRBJ2-7|NA
CASRQHNSSEQYF
TGCGCCAGCCGACAGCACAACTCGAGCGAGCAGTACTTC
>TRBV5-1|NA|TRBJ2-5|TRBD2
CASSWGTSGGSRETQYF
TGCGCCAGCAGCTGGGGTACTAGCGGGGGGAGTCGAGAGACCCAGTACTTC
>TRBV7-9|NA|TRBJ1-1|TRBD1
CASSSRQGEDTEAFF
TGTGCCAGCAGCTCCAGACAGGGGGAAGACACTGAAGCTTTCTTT
>TRBV7-3|few|TRBJ2-3|TRBD2
CASSLRSAGGADTQYF
TGTGCCAGCAGCTTAAGGTCGGCGGGGGGGGCAGATACGCAGTATTTT
>TRBV5-4|NA|TRBJ1-4|NA
CASSLWQEGNEKLFF
TGTGCCAGCAGCTTGTGGCAGGAGGGGAATGAAAAACTGTTTTTT
>TRBV11-2|NA|TRBJ1-1|NA
CASSSQGHTEAFF
TGTGCCAGCAGCTCGCAGGGGCATACTGAAGCTTTCTTT
>TRBV7-7|few|TRBJ2-1|TRBD2
CASSPSVYSGNYNEQFF
TGTGCTAGCAGCCCCTCGGTATATAGCGGGAATTACAATGAGCAGTTCTTC
>TRBV6-5|few|TRBJ2-5|NA
CASSYLGLLETQYF
TGTGCCAGCAGTTACTTGGGACTGCTGGAGACCCAGTACTTC
>TRBV6-1|few|TRBJ1-2|TRBD1
CASSPTGGANYGYTF
TGTGCCAGCAGTCCCACAGGGGGAGCTAACTATGGCTACACCTTC
>TRBV11-2|NA|TRBJ1-1|NA
CASSLGRTDEAFF
TGTGCCAGCAGCTTAGGCCGGACAGATGAAGCTTTCTTT
>TRBV28|few|TRBJ2-7|NA
CASSFGWGNEQYF
TGTGCCAGCAGTTTCGGATGGGGCAATGAGCAGTACTTC
>TRBV7-9|NA|TRBJ1-1|TRBD1
CASSFPQGANTEAFF
TGTGCCAGCAGTTTCCCACAGGGGGCGAACACTGAAGCTTTCTTT
>TRBV9|NA|TRBJ2-3|NA
CASSAPQNTQYF
TGTGCCAGCAGCGCCCCCCAAAATACGCAGTATTTT
>TRBV30|NA|TRBJ1-2|NA
CAYRTLYGYTF
TGTGCGTACAGGACGTTATATGGCTACACCTTC
>TRBV2|NA|TRBJ1-3|NA
CASPSEGSGNTIYF
TGTGCCAGCCCCTCAGAGGGCTCTGGAAACACCATATATTTT
>TRBV7-9|NA|TRBJ2-7|NA
CASSYTGLDEQYF
TGTGCCAGCAGCTATACAGGGTTAGACGAGCAGTACTTC
>TRBV27|NA|TRBJ1-1|TRBD1
CASSSLGTAEAFF
TGTGCCAGCAGTTCCCTCGGGACAGCTGAAGCTTTCTTT
>TRBV5-6|NA|TRBJ2-1|TRBD2
CASSLAGGGSSYNEQFF
TGTGCCAGCAGCTTGGCCGGGGGGGGGAGCTCCTACAATGAGCAGTTCTTC
>TRBV19|NA|TRBJ1-5|NA
CASSIGRTVAGGQPQHF
TGTGCCAGTAGTATAGGGAGGACCGTCGCGGGGGGTCAGCCCCAGCATTTT